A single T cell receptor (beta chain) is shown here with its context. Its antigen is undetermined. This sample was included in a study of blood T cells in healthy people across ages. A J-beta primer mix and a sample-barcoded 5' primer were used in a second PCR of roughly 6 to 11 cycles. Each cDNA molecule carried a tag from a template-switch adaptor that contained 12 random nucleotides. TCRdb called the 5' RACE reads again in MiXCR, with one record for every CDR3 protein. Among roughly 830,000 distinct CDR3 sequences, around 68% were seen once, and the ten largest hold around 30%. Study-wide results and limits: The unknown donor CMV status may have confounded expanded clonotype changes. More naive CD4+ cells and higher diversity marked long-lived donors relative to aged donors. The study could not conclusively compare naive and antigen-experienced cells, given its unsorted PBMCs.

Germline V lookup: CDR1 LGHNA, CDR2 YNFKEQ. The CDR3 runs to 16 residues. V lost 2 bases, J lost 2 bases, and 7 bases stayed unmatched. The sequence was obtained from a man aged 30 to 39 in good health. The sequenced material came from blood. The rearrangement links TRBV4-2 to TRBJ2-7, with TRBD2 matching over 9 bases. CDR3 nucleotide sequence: TGTGCCAGCAGCCAACGGTACGCTAGCGGGGCCTACGAGCAGTACTTC. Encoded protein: CASSQRYASGAYEQYF.